This TCR beta chain originates from a study of blood T cell repertoires in COVID-19. Overall study context: Acute and convalescent COVID-19 specimens originated in the United States, Italy and Spain.

Adults between roughly 18 and 89 years of age took part from about 24 US areas. Cohort placement rested on clinical history that participants reported themselves. The authors' processing: Estimated nucleated cell counts came from reference gene primer amplification. Assay: immunoSEQ multiplex PCR; the TCRdb copy retains only in-frame clones and omits some. The DNA was the basis for D and trimming; V, J and clone size are from that table. The table has 300,000 to 350,000 clones, 88% seen once. Germline CDR1 SGHVS, CDR2 FQNEAQ. V lost 2 bases to trimming and J lost 2 bases; unmatched junction nucleotides: 4. The CDR3 runs 16 residues.

The clonotype originates from a young man who had recovered from COVID-19. V usage is TRBV7-8 and J usage is TRBJ2-3; TRBD2 aligns across 10 bases. The source material was PBMCs or T cells enriched from blood (not recorded which). Here the CDR3 DNA reads TGTGCCAGCAGCTTATCCAGCGGGGGGGTCACAGATACGCAGTATTTT. Translation: CASSLSSGGVTDTQYF.